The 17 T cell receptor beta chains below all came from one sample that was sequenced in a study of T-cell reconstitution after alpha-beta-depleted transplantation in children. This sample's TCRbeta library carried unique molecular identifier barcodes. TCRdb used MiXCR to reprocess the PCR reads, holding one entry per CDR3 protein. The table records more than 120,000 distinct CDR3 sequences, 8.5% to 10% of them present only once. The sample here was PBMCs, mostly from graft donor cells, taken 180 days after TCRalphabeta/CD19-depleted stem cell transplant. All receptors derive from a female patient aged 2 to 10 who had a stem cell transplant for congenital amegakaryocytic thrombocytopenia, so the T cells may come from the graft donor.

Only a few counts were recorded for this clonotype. Here the CDR3 DNA reads TGTGCCAGCAGTTCAACAACAACCGGGGAGCTGTTTTTT. Translated: CASSSTTTGELFF. The gene calls are TRBV6-5 and TRBJ2-2; D is unresolved. The CDR3 consists of 13 residues. CDR1 and CDR2 (germline): MNHEY, SVGAGI. Trimming removed 4 bases at V and 5 bases at J, with 8 bases between.

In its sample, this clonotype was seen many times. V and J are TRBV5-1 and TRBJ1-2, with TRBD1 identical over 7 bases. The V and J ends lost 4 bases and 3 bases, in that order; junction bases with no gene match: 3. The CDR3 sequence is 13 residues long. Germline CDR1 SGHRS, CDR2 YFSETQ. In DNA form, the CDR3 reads TGCGCCAGCAGCGGGACAGCCCACTATGGCTACACCTTC. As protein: CASSGTAHYGYTF. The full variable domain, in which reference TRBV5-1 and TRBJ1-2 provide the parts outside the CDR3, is KAGVTQTPRYLIKTRGQQVTLSCSPISGHRSVSWYQQTPGQGLQFLFEYFSETQRNKGNFPGRFSGRQFSNSRSEMNVSTLELGDSALYLCASSGTAHYGYTFGSGTRLTVV.

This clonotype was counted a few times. The CDR3 bases are TGTGCCAGTAGGAGACAGGGGAAGTCTAACTACGAGCAGTACTTC. Amino acid sequence: CASRRQGKSNYEQYF. This chain connects TRBV19 to TRBJ2-7; TRBD1 aligns across 8 bases. With V trimmed by 6 bases and J by 3 bases, 10 bases remained unmatched. Germline V gene lookup returns CDR1 LNHDA and CDR2 SQIVND (reference sequence). This CDR3 has 15 amino acids. Full variable domain (outside the CDR3, taken from reference TRBV19 and TRBJ2-7): DGGITQSPKYLFRKEGQNVTLSCEQNLNHDAMYWYRQDPGQGLRLIYYSQIVNDFQKGDIAEGYSVSREKKESFPLTVTSAQKNPTAFYLCASRRQGKSNYEQYFGPGTRLTVT.

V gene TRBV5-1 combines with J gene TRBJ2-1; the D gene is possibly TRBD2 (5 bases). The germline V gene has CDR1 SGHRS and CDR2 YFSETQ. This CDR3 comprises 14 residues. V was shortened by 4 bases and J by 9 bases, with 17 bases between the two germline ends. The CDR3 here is CASSPEVARREQFF. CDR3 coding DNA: TGCGCCAGCAGCCCGGAGGTCGCCAGGCGTGAGCAGTTCTTC.

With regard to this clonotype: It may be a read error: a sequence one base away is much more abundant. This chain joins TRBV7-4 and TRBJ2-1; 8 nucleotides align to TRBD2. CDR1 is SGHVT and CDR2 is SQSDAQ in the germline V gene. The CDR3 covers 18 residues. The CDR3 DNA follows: TGTACCAGCAGCTTAGTATACGGGTCGAGGCCGGGAGGGAATGAGCAGTTCTTC. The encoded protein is CTSSLVYGSRPGGNEQFF.

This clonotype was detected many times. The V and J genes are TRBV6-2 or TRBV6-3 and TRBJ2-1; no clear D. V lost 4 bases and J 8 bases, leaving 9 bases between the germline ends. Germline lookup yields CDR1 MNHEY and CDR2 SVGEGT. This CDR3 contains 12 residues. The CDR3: CASSFWTDEQFF. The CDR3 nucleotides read TGTGCCAGCAGTTTTTGGACCGATGAGCAGTTCTTC.

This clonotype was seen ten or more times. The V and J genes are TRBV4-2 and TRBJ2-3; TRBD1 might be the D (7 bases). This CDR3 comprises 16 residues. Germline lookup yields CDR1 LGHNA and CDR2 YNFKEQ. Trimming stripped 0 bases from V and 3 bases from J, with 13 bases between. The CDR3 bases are TGTGCCAGCAGCCAAGAGGGGCCAGGGGGGACAGATACGCAGTATTTT. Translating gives CASSQEGPGGTDTQYF.

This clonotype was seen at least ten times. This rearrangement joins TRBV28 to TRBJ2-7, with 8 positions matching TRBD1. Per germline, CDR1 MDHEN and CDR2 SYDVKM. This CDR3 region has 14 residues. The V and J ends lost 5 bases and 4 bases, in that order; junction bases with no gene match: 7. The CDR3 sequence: CASSTPGTGYEQYF. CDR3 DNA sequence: TGTGCCAGCAGTACGCCCGGGACAGGTTACGAGCAGTACTTC.

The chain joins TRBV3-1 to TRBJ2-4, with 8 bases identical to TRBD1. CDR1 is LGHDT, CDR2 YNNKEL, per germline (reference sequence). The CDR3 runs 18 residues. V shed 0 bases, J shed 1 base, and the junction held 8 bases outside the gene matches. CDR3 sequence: CASSQEERRQGAKNIQYF. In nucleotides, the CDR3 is TGTGCCAGCAGCCAAGAGGAACGTAGACAGGGGGCCAAAAACATTCAGTACTTC.

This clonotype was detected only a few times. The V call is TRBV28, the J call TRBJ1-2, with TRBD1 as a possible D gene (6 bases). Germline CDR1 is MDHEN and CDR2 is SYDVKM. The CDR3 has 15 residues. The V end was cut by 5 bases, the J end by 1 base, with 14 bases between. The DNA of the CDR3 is TGTGCCAGCAGTCCGGGAGGGGGTCATAACTATGGCTACACCTTC. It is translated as CASSPGGGHNYGYTF.

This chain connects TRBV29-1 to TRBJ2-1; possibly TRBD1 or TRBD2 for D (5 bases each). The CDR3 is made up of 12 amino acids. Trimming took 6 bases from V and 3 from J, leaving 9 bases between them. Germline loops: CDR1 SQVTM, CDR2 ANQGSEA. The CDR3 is CSVGEYYNEQFF. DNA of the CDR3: TGCAGCGTAGGGGAGTACTACAATGAGCAGTTCTTC.

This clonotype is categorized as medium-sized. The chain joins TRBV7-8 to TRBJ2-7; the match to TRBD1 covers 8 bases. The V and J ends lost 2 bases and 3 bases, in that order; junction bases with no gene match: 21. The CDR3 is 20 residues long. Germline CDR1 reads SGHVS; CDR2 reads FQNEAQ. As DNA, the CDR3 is TGTGCCAGCAGCTTATGGCCGGGACAGGCTTCTCGCCCCATCTACTACGAGCAGTACTTC. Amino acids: CASSLWPGQASRPIYYEQYF.

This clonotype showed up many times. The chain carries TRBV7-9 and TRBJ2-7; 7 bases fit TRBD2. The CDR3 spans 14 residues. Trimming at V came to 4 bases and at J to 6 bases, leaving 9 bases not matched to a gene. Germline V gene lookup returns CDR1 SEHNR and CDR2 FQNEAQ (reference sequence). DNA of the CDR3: TGTGCCAGCAGCTGCGGACTAGAGACCTGCGAGCAGTACTTC. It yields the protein CASSCGLETCEQYF.

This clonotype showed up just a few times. The CDR3, as DNA: TGCAGTGCTAGCCGGGGGGCTCTCACCAAAAACATTCAGTACTTC. This encodes CSASRGALTKNIQYF. V is TRBV20-1 and J is TRBJ2-4, with D maybe TRBD2 (7 bases). V dropped 3 bases and J dropped 2 bases, with 14 bases sitting between them. This CDR3 has 15 residues. Germline loops: CDR1 DFQATT, CDR2 SNEGSKA (reference sequence).

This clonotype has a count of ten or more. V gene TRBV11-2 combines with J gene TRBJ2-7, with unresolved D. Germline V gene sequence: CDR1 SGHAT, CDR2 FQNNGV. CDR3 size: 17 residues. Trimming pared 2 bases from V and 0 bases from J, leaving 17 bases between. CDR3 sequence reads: CASSLYSSTRSSYEQYF. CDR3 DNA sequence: TGTGCCAGCAGCTTATACTCGTCGACGAGGAGCTCCTACGAGCAGTACTTC.

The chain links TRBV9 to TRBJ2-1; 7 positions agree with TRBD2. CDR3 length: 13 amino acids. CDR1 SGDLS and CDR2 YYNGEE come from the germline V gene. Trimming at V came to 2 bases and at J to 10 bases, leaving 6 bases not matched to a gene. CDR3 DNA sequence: TGTGCCAGCAGCGTGACGGGAGGCCGGGAGCAGTTCTTC. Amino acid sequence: CASSVTGGREQFF. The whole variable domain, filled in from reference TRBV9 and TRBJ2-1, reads DSGVTQTPKHLITATGQRVTLRCSPRSGDLSVYWYQQSLDQGLQFLIQYYNGEERAKGNILERFSAQQFPDLHSELNLSSLELGDSALYFCASSVTGGREQFFGPGTRLTVL.

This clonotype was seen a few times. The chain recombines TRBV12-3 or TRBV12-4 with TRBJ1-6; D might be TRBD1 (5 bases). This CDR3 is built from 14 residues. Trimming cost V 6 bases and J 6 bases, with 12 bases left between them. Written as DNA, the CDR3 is TGTGCCAGCAGAATGGTCGACAGTAATTCACCCCTCCACTTT. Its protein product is CASRMVDSNSPLHF.